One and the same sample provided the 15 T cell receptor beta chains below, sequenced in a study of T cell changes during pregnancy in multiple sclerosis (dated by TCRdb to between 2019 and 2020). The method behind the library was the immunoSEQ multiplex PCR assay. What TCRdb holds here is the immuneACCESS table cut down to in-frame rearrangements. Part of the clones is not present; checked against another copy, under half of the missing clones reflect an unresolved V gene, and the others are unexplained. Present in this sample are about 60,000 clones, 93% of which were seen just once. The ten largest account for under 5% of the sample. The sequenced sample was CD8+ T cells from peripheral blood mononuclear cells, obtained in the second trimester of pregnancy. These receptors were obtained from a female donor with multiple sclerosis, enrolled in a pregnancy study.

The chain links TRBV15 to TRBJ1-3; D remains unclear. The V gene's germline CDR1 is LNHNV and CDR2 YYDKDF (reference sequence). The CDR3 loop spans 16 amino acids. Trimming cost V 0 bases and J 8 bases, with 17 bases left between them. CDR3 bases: TGTGCCACCAGCAGAGATCACAGAGCCCTTTGGGACACCATATATTTT. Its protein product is CATSRDHRALWDTIYF. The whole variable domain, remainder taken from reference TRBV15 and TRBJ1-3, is DAMVIQNPRYQVTQFGKPVTLSCSQTLNHNVMYWYQQKSSQAPKLLFHYYDKDFNNEADTPDNFQSRRPNTSFCFLDIRSPGLGDTAMYLCATSRDHRALWDTIYFGEGSWLTVV.

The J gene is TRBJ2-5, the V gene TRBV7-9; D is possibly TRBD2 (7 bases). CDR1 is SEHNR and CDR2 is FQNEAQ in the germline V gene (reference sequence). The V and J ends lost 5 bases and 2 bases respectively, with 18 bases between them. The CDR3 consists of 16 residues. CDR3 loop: CASSPLGGAGQETQYF. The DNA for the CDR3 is TGTGCCAGCAGCCCCTTGGGGGGGGCAGGGCAAGAGACCCAGTACTTC.

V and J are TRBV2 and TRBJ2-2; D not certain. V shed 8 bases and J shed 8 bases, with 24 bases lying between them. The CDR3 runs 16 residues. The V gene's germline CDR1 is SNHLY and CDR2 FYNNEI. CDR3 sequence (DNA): TGTGCCAGCGCAACGGGTCCACCGGCGGTACTAGGGGAGCTGTTTTTT. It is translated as CASATGPPAVLGELFF.

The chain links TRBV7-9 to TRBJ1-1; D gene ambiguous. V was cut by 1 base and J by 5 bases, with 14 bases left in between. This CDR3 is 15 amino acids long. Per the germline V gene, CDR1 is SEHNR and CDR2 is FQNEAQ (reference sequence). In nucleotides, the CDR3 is TGTGCCAGCAGCTTAGGGTCTACCCCCCCGACTGAAGCTTTCTTT. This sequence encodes CASSLGSTPPTEAFF.

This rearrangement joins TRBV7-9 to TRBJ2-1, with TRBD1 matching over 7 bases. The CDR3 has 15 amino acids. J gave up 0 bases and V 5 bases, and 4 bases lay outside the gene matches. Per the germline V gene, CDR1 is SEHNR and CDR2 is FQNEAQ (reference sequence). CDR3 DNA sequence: TGTGCCAGCAGCCCAGGGGGATTCTCCTACAATGAGCAGTTCTTC. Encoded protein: CASSPGGFSYNEQFF.

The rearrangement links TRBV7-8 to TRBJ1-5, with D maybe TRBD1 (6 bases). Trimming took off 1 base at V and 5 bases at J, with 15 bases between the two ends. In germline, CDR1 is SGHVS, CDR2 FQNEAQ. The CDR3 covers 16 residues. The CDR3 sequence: CASSLGGGGGDQPQHF. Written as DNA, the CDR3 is TGTGCCAGCAGCTTAGGGGGCGGCGGGGGCGATCAGCCCCAGCATTTT.

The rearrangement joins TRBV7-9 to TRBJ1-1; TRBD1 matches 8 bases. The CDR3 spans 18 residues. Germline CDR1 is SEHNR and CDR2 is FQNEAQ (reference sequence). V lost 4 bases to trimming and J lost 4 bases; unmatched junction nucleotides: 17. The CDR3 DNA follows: TGTGCCAGCAGCTCCCCCCGACAGGGGCCCAACCTCGGCACTGAAGCTTTCTTT. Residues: CASSSPRQGPNLGTEAFF.

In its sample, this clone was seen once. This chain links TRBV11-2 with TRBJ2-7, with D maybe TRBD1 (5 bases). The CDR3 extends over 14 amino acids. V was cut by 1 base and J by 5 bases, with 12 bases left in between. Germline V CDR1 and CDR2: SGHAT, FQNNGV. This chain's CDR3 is CASSLVRQPHEQYF. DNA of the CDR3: TGTGCCAGCAGCTTAGTTAGACAGCCCCACGAGCAGTACTTC.

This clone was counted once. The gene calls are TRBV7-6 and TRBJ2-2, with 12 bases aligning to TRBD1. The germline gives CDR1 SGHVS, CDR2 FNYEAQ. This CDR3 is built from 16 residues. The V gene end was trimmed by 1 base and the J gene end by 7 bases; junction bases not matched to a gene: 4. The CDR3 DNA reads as TGTGCCAGCAGCTTAGAAGGGACAGGGGGCATCGGGGAGCTGTTTTTT. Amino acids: CASSLEGTGGIGELFF.

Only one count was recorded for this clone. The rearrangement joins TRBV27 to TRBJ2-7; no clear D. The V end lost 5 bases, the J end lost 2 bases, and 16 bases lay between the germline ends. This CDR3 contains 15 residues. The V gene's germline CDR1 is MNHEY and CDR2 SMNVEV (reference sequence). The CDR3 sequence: CASSPMESRAYEQYF. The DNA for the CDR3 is TGTGCCAGCAGTCCGATGGAGAGTCGTGCCTACGAGCAGTACTTC.

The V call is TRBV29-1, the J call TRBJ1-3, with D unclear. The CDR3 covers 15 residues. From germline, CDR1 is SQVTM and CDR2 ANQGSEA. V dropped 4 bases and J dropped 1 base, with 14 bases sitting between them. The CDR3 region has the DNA TGCAGCGTTGTGATCTCGCCAGAATCTGGAAACACCATATATTTT. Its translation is CSVVISPESGNTIYF.

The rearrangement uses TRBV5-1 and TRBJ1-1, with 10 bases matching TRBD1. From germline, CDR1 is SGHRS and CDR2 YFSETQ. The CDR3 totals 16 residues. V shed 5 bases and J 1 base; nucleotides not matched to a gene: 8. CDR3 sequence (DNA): TGCGCCAGCAGTCCGACAGGGGGCTGGAAGAACACTGAAGCTTTCTTT. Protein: CASSPTGGWKNTEAFF.

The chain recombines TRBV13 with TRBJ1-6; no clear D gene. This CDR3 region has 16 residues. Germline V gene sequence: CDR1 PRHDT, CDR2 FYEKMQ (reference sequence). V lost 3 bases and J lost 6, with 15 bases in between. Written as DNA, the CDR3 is TGTGCCAGCAGCTTGGGGAGGGAGCTAAGTAATTCACCCCTCCACTTT. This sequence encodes CASSLGRELSNSPLHF.

CDR3 in DNA: TGCGCCAGCAGCATGGGACTAGCGGGGGTCCCCTCCTACAATGAGCAGTTCTTC. This translates into CASSMGLAGVPSYNEQFF. The chain couples TRBV5-1 to TRBJ2-1; 14 bases align to TRBD2. The V and J ends lost 4 bases and 0 bases, in that order; junction bases with no gene match: 6. CDR1 is SGHRS, CDR2 YFSETQ, per germline. The length of the CDR3 is 18 residues.

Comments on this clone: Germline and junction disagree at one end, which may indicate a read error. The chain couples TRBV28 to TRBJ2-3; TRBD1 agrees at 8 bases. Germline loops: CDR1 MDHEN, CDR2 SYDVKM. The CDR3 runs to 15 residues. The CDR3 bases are TGTGCCAGCAGCACCGGGGACAGGAGCACATATACGCAGTATTTT. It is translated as CASSTGDRSTYTQYF.